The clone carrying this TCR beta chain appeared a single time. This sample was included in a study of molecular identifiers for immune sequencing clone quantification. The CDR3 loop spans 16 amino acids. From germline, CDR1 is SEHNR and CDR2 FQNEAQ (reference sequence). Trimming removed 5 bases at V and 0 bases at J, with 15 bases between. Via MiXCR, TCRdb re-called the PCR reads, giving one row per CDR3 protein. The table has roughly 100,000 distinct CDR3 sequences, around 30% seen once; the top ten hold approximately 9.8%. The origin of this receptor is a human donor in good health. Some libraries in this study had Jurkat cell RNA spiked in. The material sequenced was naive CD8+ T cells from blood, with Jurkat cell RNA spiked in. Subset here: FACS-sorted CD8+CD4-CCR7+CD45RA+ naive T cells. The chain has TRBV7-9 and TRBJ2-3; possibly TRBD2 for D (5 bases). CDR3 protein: CASSQLVASSTDTQYF. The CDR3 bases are TGTGCCAGCAGCCAACTAGTAGCTTCTAGCACAGATACGCAGTATTTT.